The sequence of this T cell receptor beta chain was determined in a study of blood T cells in healthy people across ages. As regards this clonotype: The antigen remains undetermined.

Each sample provided at least 5 micrograms of extracted total RNA. Study-wide results and caveats: A roughly linear fall in TCR beta diversity per million T cells was seen with increasing age. CMV status of donors was not determined, possibly confounding expanded clonotype changes.

It was with a sample-barcoded 5' primer and a J-beta primer mix that a second PCR of about 7 to 12 cycles was run. TCRdb itself ran the 5' RACE reads through MiXCR, one entry per CDR3 protein. The table lists over 1.5 million distinct CDR3 sequences, about 50% of them singletons. The TCR comes from a woman between 40 and 50 years old in good health. Sequencing was carried out using blood.

CDR3 sequence reads: CASSLVPSGGDPYNEQFF. CDR3 bases: TGTGCCAGCAGCTTGGTTCCTAGCGGGGGGGACCCCTACAATGAGCAGTTCTTC. This rearrangement joins TRBV5-5 to TRBJ2-1; 12 nucleotides match TRBD2. V gave up 0 bases and J gave up 2 bases; unmatched junction bases: 6. This CDR3 comprises 18 residues. Germline loops: CDR1 SGHKS, CDR2 YYEKEE (reference sequence).